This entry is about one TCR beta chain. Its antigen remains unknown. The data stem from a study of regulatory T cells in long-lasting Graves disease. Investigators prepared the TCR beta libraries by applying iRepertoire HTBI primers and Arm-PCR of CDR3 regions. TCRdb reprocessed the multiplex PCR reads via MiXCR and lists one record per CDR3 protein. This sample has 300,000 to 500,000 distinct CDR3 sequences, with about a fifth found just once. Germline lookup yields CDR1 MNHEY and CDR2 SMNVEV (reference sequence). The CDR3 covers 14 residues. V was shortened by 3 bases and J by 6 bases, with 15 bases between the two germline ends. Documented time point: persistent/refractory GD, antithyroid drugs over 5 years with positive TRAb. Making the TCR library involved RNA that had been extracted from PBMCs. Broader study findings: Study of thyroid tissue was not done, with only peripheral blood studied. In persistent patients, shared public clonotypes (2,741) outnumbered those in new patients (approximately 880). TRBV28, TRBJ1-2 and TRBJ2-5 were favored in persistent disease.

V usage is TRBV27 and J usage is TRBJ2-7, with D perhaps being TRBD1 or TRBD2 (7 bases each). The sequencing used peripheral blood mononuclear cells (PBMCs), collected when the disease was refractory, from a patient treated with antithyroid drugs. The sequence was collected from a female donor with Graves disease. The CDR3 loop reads CASSFAGGGPEQYF. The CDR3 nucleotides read TGTGCCAGCAGTTTCGCAGGGGGGGGTCCCGAGCAGTACTTC.